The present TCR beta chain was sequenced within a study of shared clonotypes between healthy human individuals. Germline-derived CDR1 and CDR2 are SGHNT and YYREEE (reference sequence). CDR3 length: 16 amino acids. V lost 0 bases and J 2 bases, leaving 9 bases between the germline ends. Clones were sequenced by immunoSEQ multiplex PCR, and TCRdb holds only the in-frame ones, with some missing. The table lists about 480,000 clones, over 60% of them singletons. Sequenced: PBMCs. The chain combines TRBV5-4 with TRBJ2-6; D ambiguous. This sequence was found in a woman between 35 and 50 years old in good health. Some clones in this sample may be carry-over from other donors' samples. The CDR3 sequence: CASSLDPGAGANVLTF. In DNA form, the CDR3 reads TGTGCCAGCAGCTTGGATCCGGGCGCTGGGGCCAACGTCCTGACTTTC.